A single sample is the source of the 12 T cell receptor beta chains below, sequenced in a study of blood T cell repertoires in COVID-19. Repertoires were generated with immunoSEQ multiplex PCR, while TCRdb's copy carries only in-frame clones and drops some. The sample carries some 240,000 clones, 80% to 90% recorded once. Sequencing used PBMCs or T cells enriched from blood (not recorded which). The origin of the receptors is a woman aged 45-60 years who had been exposed to COVID-19.

The chain has TRBV7-9 and TRBJ1-1, with 9 nucleotides matching TRBD1. With 2 bases clipped from V and 8 bases from J, the junction kept 9 bases outside the gene matches. The CDR3 contains 15 residues. In germline, CDR1 is SEHNR, CDR2 FQNEAQ (reference sequence). The CDR3 nucleotides are TGTGCCAGCAGCTTAAAAGACGGGACAGGGATCGAAGCTTTCTTT. The encoded protein is CASSLKDGTGIEAFF.

The chain combines TRBV27 with TRBJ1-6; D possibly corresponds to TRBD1 (5 bases). This CDR3 region has 16 residues. CDR1 MNHEY and CDR2 SMNVEV come from the germline V gene (reference sequence). Trimming removed 5 bases at V and 3 bases at J, with 14 bases between. The CDR3 here is CASSQGGGSYNSPLHF. In DNA, the CDR3 is TGTGCCAGCAGTCAAGGCGGGGGAAGCTATAATTCACCCCTCCACTTT.

With respect to this clone: Distinct nucleotide sequences in the sample also encode this CDR3. The rearrangement joins TRBV5-1 to TRBJ1-3; D is possibly TRBD1 (5 bases). Trimming took off 0 bases at V and 1 base at J, with 5 bases between the two ends. The CDR3 totals 14 residues. Germline-derived CDR1 and CDR2 are SGHRS and YFSETQ. The CDR3 coding sequence is TGCGCCAGCAGCTTGGCAGGGTCTGGAAACACCATATATTTT. This codes for CASSLAGSGNTIYF.

This chain joins TRBV11-2 and TRBJ2-5; D unresolved. The germline V and J ends were trimmed by 4 bases and 1 base, with 13 bases remaining between them. This CDR3 is 15 amino acids long. In germline, CDR1 is SGHAT, CDR2 FQNNGV. The CDR3 coding sequence is TGTGCCAGCAGCTCTCCCGCAGTTTCCCAAGAGACCCAGTACTTC. The encoded protein is CASSSPAVSQETQYF. Complete variable domain (other parts from reference TRBV11-2 and TRBJ2-5): EAGVAQSPRYKIIEKRQSVAFWCNPISGHATLYWYQQILGQGPKLLIQFQNNGVVDDSQLPKDRFSAERLKGVDSTLKIQPAKLEDSAVYLCASSSPAVSQETQYFGPGTRLLVL.

This rearrangement joins TRBV7-9 to TRBJ1-4, with 8 nucleotides matching TRBD1. There are 15 residues in the CDR3. V dropped 5 bases and J dropped 8; count of bases not matched to a gene: 10. The V gene's germline CDR1 is SEHNR and CDR2 FQNEAQ (reference sequence). This chain's CDR3 is CASSPGQGAEEKLFF. The CDR3 DNA is TGTGCCAGCAGCCCGGGCCAGGGGGCAGAGGAAAAACTGTTTTTT. Full variable domain (rest looked up from reference TRBV7-9 and TRBJ1-4): DTGVSQNPRHKITKRGQNVTFRCDPISEHNRLYWYRQTLGQGPEFLTYFQNEAQLEKSRLLSDRFSAERPKGSFSTLEIQRTEQGDSAMYLCASSPGQGAEEKLFFGSGTQLSVL.

The chain recombines TRBV30 with TRBJ1-3, with D unclear. Germline values: CDR1 GTSNPN, CDR2 SVGIG (reference sequence). The CDR3 contains 15 residues. The germline V and J ends were trimmed by 5 bases and 2 bases, with 16 bases remaining between them. The CDR3 sequence: CAWGIGDPPGNTIYF. CDR3 nucleotide sequence: TGTGCCTGGGGCATAGGAGACCCCCCTGGAAACACCATATATTTT.

Notes on this clone: Other DNA sequences in this sample translate to the same CDR3. The chain is built from TRBV5-4 and TRBJ2-1; tentatively, D is TRBD1 (6 bases). This CDR3 is 15 amino acids long. Germline V gives CDR1 SGHNT, CDR2 YYREEE (reference sequence). Between the trimmed V and J ends, which lost 4 bases and 0 bases, there was a span of 11 bases. DNA of the CDR3: TGTGCCAGCAGCCCGAGGGGGAGCTCCTACAATGAGCAGTTCTTC. Its protein is CASSPRGSSYNEQFF.

This clone has only one observation. V usage is TRBV27 and J usage is TRBJ1-5; the D gene is possibly TRBD1 (6 bases). There are 16 residues in the CDR3. The germline gives CDR1 MNHEY, CDR2 SMNVEV (reference sequence). V gave up 6 bases and J gave up 9 bases, with 24 bases separating them. CDR3 protein: CASSPRGPTYPWPQHF. The CDR3 nucleotides are TGTGCCAGCAGCCCCAGGGGACCGACTTACCCCTGGCCCCAGCATTTT.

V is TRBV20-1 and J is TRBJ2-3; D gene uncertain. The length of the CDR3 is 11 residues. Trimming removed 6 bases at V and 4 bases at J, with 8 bases between. CDR1 DFQATT and CDR2 SNEGSKA come from the germline V gene (reference sequence). The CDR3, as DNA: TGCAGTGCCCTTCCGTCAGATACGCAGTATTTT. Protein: CSALPSDTQYF.

This clone was recorded a few times. The chain uses TRBV7-2 and TRBJ1-1; 9 bases are a match to TRBD1. The V gene end was trimmed by 5 bases and the J gene end by 5 bases; junction bases not matched to a gene: 6. This CDR3 is built from 14 residues. Germline CDR1 SGHTA, CDR2 FQGNSA. CDR3 loop: CASSPQGAVTEAFF. In DNA form, the CDR3 reads TGTGCCAGCAGCCCACAGGGGGCCGTGACTGAAGCTTTCTTT.

The chain recombines TRBV5-6 with TRBJ2-3, with TRBD2 matching 9 bases. The length of the CDR3 is 15 residues. The germline gives CDR1 SGHDT, CDR2 YYEEEE. With V trimmed by 4 bases and J by 3 bases, 6 bases remained unmatched. In DNA form, the CDR3 reads TGTGCCAGCAGCCCGACTAGCGGAGAGACAGATACGCAGTATTTT. It codes for CASSPTSGETDTQYF.

This chain uses TRBV6-1 with TRBJ2-1, with 7 bases identical to TRBD2. The CDR3 contains 15 residues. CDR1 and CDR2 (germline): MNHNS, SASEGT. V lost 2 bases and J lost 7; bases outside the gene matches: 8. The CDR3 region has the DNA TGTGCCAGCAGTGAACTAACGGGGGGATGGAATGAGCAGTTCTTC. Encoded protein: CASSELTGGWNEQFF.